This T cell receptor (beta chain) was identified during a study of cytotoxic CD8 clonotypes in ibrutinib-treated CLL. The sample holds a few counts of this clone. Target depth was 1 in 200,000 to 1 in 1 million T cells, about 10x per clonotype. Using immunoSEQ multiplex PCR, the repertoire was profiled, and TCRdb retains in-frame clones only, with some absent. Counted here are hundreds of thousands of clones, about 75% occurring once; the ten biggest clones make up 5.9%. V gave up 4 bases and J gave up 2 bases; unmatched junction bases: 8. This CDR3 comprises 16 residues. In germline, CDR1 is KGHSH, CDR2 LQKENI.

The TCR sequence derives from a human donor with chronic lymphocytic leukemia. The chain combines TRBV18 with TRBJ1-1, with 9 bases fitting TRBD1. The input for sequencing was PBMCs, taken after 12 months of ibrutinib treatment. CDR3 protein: CASSLGQGRINTEAFF. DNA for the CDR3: TGTGCCAGCTCACTGGGACAGGGTCGTATTAACACTGAAGCTTTCTTT.